This T cell receptor beta chain appears in the sequencing data of a study of control samples from healthy donors and cancer patients. V was clipped by 5 bases and J by 8 bases, with 15 bases between them. The CDR3 length is 13 residues. Germline values: CDR1 SGHAT, CDR2 FQNNGV. Produced via immunoSEQ multiplex PCR; TCRdb's table is partial and in-frame only. The sample carries roughly 20,000 clones, roughly 80% recorded once. The sequencing sample was made of PBMCs. The chain combines TRBV11-2 with TRBJ1-2; D is ambiguous. This TCR was recovered from a man aged 60 to 69 with colorectal cancer. CDR3 sequence: CASSADVSGGYTF. The CDR3 nucleotides are TGTGCCAGCAGCGCCGACGTATCGGGCGGCTACACCTTC.